This TCR beta chain was obtained from a study of vaccination effects on CD4 cells after COVID-19. In the study overall: The post-vaccine samples were taken, at the median, 72 days after the second dose.

This CDR3 contains 13 residues. In germline, CDR1 is MNHNY, CDR2 SVGAGI (reference sequence). The V end was cut by 0 bases, the J end by 5 bases, with 7 bases between. Between days 9 and 10 of culture, CD4+ T cells were separated out. BNT162b2 vaccine or mRNA-1273 vaccine was given to participants in two doses. The study found no prior SARS-CoV-2 infection in the vaccine recipients, who tested negative for nucleocapsid antibodies. Profiled with immunoSEQ multiplex PCR; TCRdb holds only in-frame clones, not every one. The table records some 70,000 clones, 70% to 85% of them present only once. On this clone itself: Its antigen is unknown.

This clonotype was obtained from a human donor who received a COVID-19 vaccine. The chain is built from TRBV6-6 and TRBJ2-5; D unresolved. Here the sequenced sample was CD4+ T cells from PBMCs cultured without peptide, taken after COVID-19 vaccination. The CDR3 spells CASSYSLGETQYF. CDR3 DNA sequence: TGTGCCAGCAGTTACTCACTTGGGGAGACCCAGTACTTC.